Below, 16 T cell receptor beta chains from the same sample are listed, as sequenced in a study of CD8 T cells in Susac syndrome. Random hexamers served to reverse transcribe roughly 0.5 to 1 ug RNA. TCRdb itself ran the immunoSEQ multiplex PCR reads through MiXCR, one entry per CDR3 protein. The sample includes hundreds of thousands of distinct CDR3 sequences, about 95% of them seen just once. The sample was CD4+ T cells from PBMCs. The receptors originated from a human donor with multiple sclerosis.

This chain links TRBV30 with TRBJ1-1; 8 bases match TRBD1. The V and J ends lost 0 bases and 11 bases, in that order; junction bases with no gene match: 11. Germline-derived CDR1 and CDR2 are GTSNPN and SVGIG (reference sequence). The CDR3 contains 14 residues. Here the CDR3 DNA reads TGTGCCTGGAGTGTCGGGACAGGTCTAACCGGGGCTTTCTTT. Its translation: CAWSVGTGLTGAFF.

This chain uses TRBV20-1 with TRBJ2-3; D gene uncertain. Trimming stripped 6 bases from V and 5 bases from J, with 18 bases between. The CDR3 is made up of 14 amino acids. Germline values: CDR1 DFQATT, CDR2 SNEGSKA (reference sequence). The CDR3 sequence is CSAMKQRPEDTQYF. CDR3 sequence (DNA): TGCAGTGCCATGAAACAGCGCCCCGAAGATACGCAGTATTTT.

The chain uses TRBV7-2 and TRBJ2-7; TRBD2 aligns across 7 bases. The CDR3 is 15 amino acids. The V gene end was trimmed by 3 bases and the J gene end by 3 bases; junction bases not matched to a gene: 8. CDR1 and CDR2 (germline): SGHTA, FQGNSA. This CDR3 is CASSLFAGVDYEQYF. The CDR3 bases are TGTGCCAGCAGCTTGTTCGCGGGGGTCGACTACGAGCAGTACTTC.

The chain carries TRBV27 and TRBJ2-7; D is uncertain. Germline assignment: CDR1 MNHEY and CDR2 SMNVEV (reference sequence). Trimming removed 2 bases at V and 7 bases at J, with 15 bases between. This CDR3 has 14 amino acids. Here the CDR3 DNA reads TGTGCCAGCAGTTTAGACGGGTATCTTCGGGAGCAGTACTTC. This codes for CASSLDGYLREQYF.

This clonotype was detected only once. The rearrangement joins TRBV18 to TRBJ1-2, with D hard to call. CDR1 and CDR2 (germline): KGHSH, LQKENI. V shed 0 bases and J shed 1 base, with 3 bases lying between them. CDR3 length: 13 residues. CDR3 in amino acids: CASSPPHNYGYTF. In nucleotides, the CDR3 is TGTGCCAGCTCACCACCCCATAACTATGGCTACACCTTC.

The gene calls are TRBV27 and TRBJ1-5, with D maybe TRBD1 (5 bases). This CDR3 has 16 residues. CDR1 is MNHEY, CDR2 SMNVEV, per germline (reference sequence). Trimming took off 4 bases at V and 6 bases at J, with 19 bases between the two ends. CDR3 sequence reads: CASSSSRAGYGQPQHF. DNA of the CDR3: TGTGCCAGCAGTTCCTCCCGGGCAGGGTACGGTCAGCCCCAGCATTTT.

This clonotype showed up just a few times. The chain employs TRBV3-1 and TRBJ1-2; 10 positions match TRBD1. CDR1 and CDR2 from the germline V gene are LGHDT and YNNKEL (reference sequence). V dropped 4 bases and J dropped 4; count of bases not matched to a gene: 3. The CDR3 spans 14 residues. The CDR3: CASSRGTGAYGYTF. CDR3 in DNA: TGTGCCAGCAGCCGCGGGACAGGGGCCTATGGCTACACCTTC.

V is TRBV5-1 and J is TRBJ2-7, with 7 bases lining up with TRBD1. The CDR3 runs to 13 residues. The trim removed 7 bases at V and 3 bases at J, leaving 7 bases unmatched. Germline CDR1 reads SGHRS; CDR2 reads YFSETQ. The CDR3 nucleotides are TGCGCCAGCCCGGGACAGAGCTTCTACGAGCAGTACTTC. Amino acids: CASPGQSFYEQYF.

The genes are TRBV20-1 and TRBJ2-6; 7 bases are a match to TRBD1. J lost 2 bases, V lost 1 base, and 5 bases had no gene match. The germline CDR1 and CDR2 sequences are DFQATT and SNEGSKA (reference sequence). This CDR3 contains 16 residues. DNA for the CDR3: TGCAGTGCTAGAGCTTCTACAGGGGCTGGGGCCAACGTCCTGACTTTC. Protein sequence: CSARASTGAGANVLTF.

The gene calls are TRBV7-2 and TRBJ2-1, with 11 bases that match TRBD1. Germline CDR1 is SGHTA and CDR2 is FQGNSA. The CDR3 extends over 15 amino acids. V was clipped by 1 base and J by 6 bases; unmatched bases: 2. CDR3: CASSLVGTGGNEQFF. The CDR3 DNA is TGTGCCAGCAGCTTAGTGGGGACAGGGGGCAATGAGCAGTTCTTC.

CDR3 region: CASSELGSGQAIDTQYF. The CDR3, as DNA: TGTGCCAGCAGTGAATTGGGTTCGGGACAGGCCATCGATACGCAGTATTTT. This chain uses TRBV25-1 with TRBJ2-3, with 8 bases aligning to TRBD1. Germline trimming cut 1 base from V and 6 bases from J; bases unmatched to any gene: 12. CDR1 MGHDK and CDR2 SYGVNS come from the germline V gene. The CDR3 covers 17 residues.

The rearrangement links TRBV5-4 to TRBJ1-4; maybe TRBD1 (5 bases). The CDR3 has 12 residues. V dropped 6 bases and J dropped 7 bases, with 10 bases sitting between them. From germline, CDR1 is SGHNT and CDR2 YYREEE (reference sequence). For the CDR3, the DNA is TGTGCCAGCACCAGGGTTGGTGAAAAACTGTTTTTT. This codes for CASTRVGEKLFF.

The chain recombines TRBV20-1 with TRBJ2-1, with a weak D call TRBD2 (6 bases). There are 12 residues in the CDR3. The V end lost 5 bases, the J end lost 5 bases, and 10 bases lay between the germline ends. The V gene's germline CDR1 is DFQATT and CDR2 SNEGSKA (reference sequence). As DNA, the CDR3 is TGCAGTGCTCGGGAGCAACACAATGAGCAGTTCTTC. This encodes CSAREQHNEQFF.

The chain links TRBV29-1 to TRBJ1-2, with D unresolved. Germline-derived CDR1 and CDR2 are SQVTM and ANQGSEA. V gave up 7 bases and J gave up 8 bases, with 14 bases separating them. The CDR3 length is 11 residues. The CDR3 coding sequence is TGCAGCGGGCTGGGAGATCGCGGCTACACCTTC. It yields the protein CSGLGDRGYTF.

This clonotype was found once. The V call is TRBV5-1, the J call TRBJ1-1; D call uncertain. V lost 4 bases to trimming and J lost 1 base, with 8 bases between them. CDR1 is SGHRS, CDR2 YFSETQ, per germline. This CDR3 has 13 amino acids. CDR3 protein: CASSHRENTEAFF. CDR3 sequence (DNA): TGCGCCAGCAGCCACCGGGAGAACACTGAAGCTTTCTTT.

This chain joins TRBV27 and TRBJ2-6; 12 nucleotides align to TRBD2. J lost 4 bases, V lost 0 bases, and 10 bases had no gene match. Germline CDR1 reads MNHEY; CDR2 reads SMNVEV (reference sequence). This CDR3 spans 20 amino acids. In DNA form, the CDR3 reads TGTGCCAGCAGTTTATCGAGGGCTAGCGGGAGGGCCGCCGGGGCCAACGTCCTGACTTTC. It encodes CASSLSRASGRAAGANVLTF.